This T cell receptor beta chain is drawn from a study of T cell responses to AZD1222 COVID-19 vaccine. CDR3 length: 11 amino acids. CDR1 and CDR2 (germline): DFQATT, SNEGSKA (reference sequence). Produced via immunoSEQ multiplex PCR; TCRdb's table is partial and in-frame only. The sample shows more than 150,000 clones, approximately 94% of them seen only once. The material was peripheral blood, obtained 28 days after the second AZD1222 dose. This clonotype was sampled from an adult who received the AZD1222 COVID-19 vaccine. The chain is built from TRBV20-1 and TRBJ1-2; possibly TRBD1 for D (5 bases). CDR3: CSGVVGYGYTF. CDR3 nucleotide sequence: TGCTCGGGGGTGGTGGGTTATGGCTACACCTTC.